A selection of T cell receptor beta chains follows, all from one sample in a study of glioma-infiltrating T cells after dendritic cell vaccination. The method was immunoSEQ multiplex PCR; TCRdb's version includes in-frame clones alone and lacks a portion of them. Among 100,000 or so clones listed, under 90% were seen once. The source was blood, collected before dendritic cell vaccination. These receptors were obtained from a human donor with glioblastoma. The conserved cysteine and the conserved F or W are not part of the CDR3 here. The order of the fields is J gene, clone size, V gene, CDR3 protein. Only some rows state a clone size, as once, few, many or a class for expanded clones.

>TRBJ1-2|-|TRBV6-6
ASSYSSGSHGYT
>TRBJ2-3|-|TRBV5-4
ASSSGLAGGGTDTQY
>TRBJ2-1|few|TRBV28
ASSLTARNNEQF
>TRBJ2-2|few|TRBV5-6
ASSLSLRGYTGELF
>TRBJ1-3|-|TRBV6-6
ASSSQGAPGNTIY
>TRBJ1-3|-|TRBV5-1
ASSLGTGKGNTIY
>TRBJ2-5|-|TRBV27
ASSFPGGETQY
>TRBJ2-3|-|TRBV10-3
AHSRQSSTDTQY
>TRBJ1-1|once|TRBV29-1
SVERQMMNTEAF
>TRBJ1-2|-|TRBV5-6
ASSGTDEDALANYGYT
>TRBJ2-5|-|TRBV7-3
ASSLGLAGVGETQY
>TRBJ2-7|-|TRBV28
ASRLTGTLEQY
>TRBJ2-3|few|TRBV10-3
AISTGGDADTQY
>TRBJ2-3|-|TRBV5-1
ASSLVGGESDTQY
>TRBJ1-2|-|TRBV29-1
SVDHPGTGIRRYGYT
>TRBJ2-3|-|TRBV12-5
ASGLALFPDTQY
>TRBJ1-3|-|TRBV5-4
ASSLDPGARNTIY
>TRBJ1-2|-|TRBV29-1
SVTGRANYGYT
>TRBJ1-5|-|TRBV7-2
ASSWTGRMDQPQH
>TRBJ2-7|-|TRBV19
ASSISQGLSYEQY
>TRBJ1-2|-|TRBV7-3
ASSLIPDSVYGYT
>TRBJ2-7|-|TRBV7-2
ASSTFGGEQY
>TRBJ2-7|-|TRBV9
ASSVGTGGDYEQY
>TRBJ1-5|-|TRBV10-3
AISEGERGTINQPQH
>TRBJ2-3|-|TRBV1
TSSHCPGNGHTDTQY
>TRBJ1-2|-|TRBV7-2
ASSSESLGDYGYT
>TRBJ2-1|few|TRBV18
ASSDRGLSYNEQF
>TRBJ2-7|-|TRBV5-4
ASSRSGNGYEQY
>TRBJ2-1|-|TRBV27
ASSLVPDRPSGIGNEQF
>TRBJ1-5|few|TRBV19
ASTRVAGQPQH
>TRBJ1-2|-|TRBV28
ASRPGTGGFYGYT
>TRBJ1-2|-|TRBV5-1
ASSLVGGGYGYT
>TRBJ2-5|-|TRBV2
ASSVTSAGETQY
>TRBJ1-1|-|TRBV25-1
ASSDGGSATEAF
>TRBJ2-1|-|TRBV25-1
ASSKVISGGPLINEQF
>TRBJ2-1|many|TRBV4-1
ASSQEGTGFNNEQF
>TRBJ2-7|few|TRBV29-1
SALRGTYEQY
>TRBJ2-7|-|TRBV5-4
ASSLEVSDFQTAYEQY
>TRBJ1-2|once|TRBV28
ASSTLVGSGSYGYT
>TRBJ2-5|-|TRBV7-9
ASLGEGSQETQY
>TRBJ1-2|-|TRBV4-2
ASSDRGDLSGYT
>TRBJ2-1|-|TRBV5-1
ASSETTSGNEQF
>TRBJ2-5|-|TRBV13
ASSHGETQY
>TRBJ1-2|-|TRBV6-5
ASSYSDSNGYT
>TRBJ1-2|-|TRBV5-6
ASSPTGDYGYT
>TRBJ1-3|once|TRBV5-1
ASSLDGSSGNTIY
>TRBJ2-2|-|TRBV7-2
ASSFPGADTGELF
>TRBJ2-7|once|TRBV7-2
ASSLGGALSYEQY
>-|-|TRBV5-8
ASSLYEQY
>TRBJ2-5|-|TRBV13
ASSLEGEETQY
>TRBJ2-1|-|TRBV29-1
SVEGQGGNEQF
>TRBJ2-7|-|TRBV14
ASSHWLQRY
>TRBJ1-3|-|TRBV9
ASSVQGTYSGNTIY